This T cell receptor beta chain was profiled in a study of patients and donors after allogeneic stem cell transplantation. After removal of 5 bases from V and 3 bases from J, the junction contained 6 bases not matched to a gene. CDR1 is SEHNR, CDR2 FQNEAQ, per germline (reference sequence). The length of the CDR3 is 14 residues. This clonotype has more than one count but fewer than ten. TCRdb redid the calling of the RT-PCR reads with MiXCR, one entry per CDR3 protein. The sample has about 960,000 distinct CDR3 sequences, approximately 19% seen once. The V gene is TRBV7-9, the J gene TRBJ2-5; 7 bases fit TRBD1. This clonotype was obtained from a human donor who was either an allogeneic HSCT recipient or a stem cell or donor lymphocyte infusion donor (not recorded which). It is not recorded whose cells these are; they may come from a transplant donor. Material: blood, either unsorted or a sorted T cell fraction (not recorded which). The CDR3 reads CASSPLQGKETQYF. DNA for the CDR3: TGTGCCAGCAGCCCATTACAGGGGAAAGAGACCCAGTACTTC.